These 27 T cell receptor beta chains originate from one sample sequenced in a study of T cells in Graves' hyperthyroidism and ophthalmopathy. Researchers amplified the TCR beta CDR3 regions from RNA transcripts. First-round RT-PCR with HTBI primers amplified the TCR CDR3 region. TCRdb reanalysed the multiplex PCR reads using MiXCR and keeps one entry per CDR3 protein. The sample comprises approximately 100,000 distinct CDR3 sequences, less than 55% of which are singletons, and roughly 24% rests with the top ten. The source material was blood. These receptors were taken from a man in his forties with Graves' hyperthyroidism.

V gene TRBV19 combines with J gene TRBJ2-1; 9 bases align to TRBD1. The ends lost 5 bases at V and 8 bases at J; junction bases unmatched: 7. The CDR3 totals 14 residues. Germline-derived CDR1 and CDR2 are LNHDA and SQIVND (reference sequence). Here the CDR3 reads CASSAKDRGHEQFF. As DNA, the CDR3 is TGTGCCAGTAGTGCTAAGGACAGGGGACATGAGCAGTTCTTC.

Of note for this clonotype: At one boundary the junction diverges from the germline segment, which might be a read error. The CDR3, as DNA: TGTGCCACCAACAGAGATCGGAGCCCTGGAGCCAACGTCCTGTCTTTC. Protein: CATNRDRSPGANVLSF. This sequence joins TRBV15 and TRBJ2-6; D ambiguous. This CDR3 comprises 16 residues. The germline gives CDR1 LNHNV, CDR2 YYDKDF (reference sequence).

The chain carries TRBV20-1 and TRBJ1-2; D remains unclear. Trimming stripped 3 bases from V and 12 bases from J, with 11 bases between. This CDR3 comprises 10 residues. Germline CDR1 is DFQATT and CDR2 is SNEGSKA (reference sequence). CDR3 sequence: CSASRPGNTF. CDR3 coding DNA: TGCAGTGCTAGCCGACCTGGAAACACCTTC.

This clonotype was recorded many times. The rearrangement uses TRBV6-6 and TRBJ2-7; a possible D gene is TRBD2 (5 bases). The CDR3 is made up of 12 amino acids. Germline-derived CDR1 and CDR2 are MNHNY and SVGAGI (reference sequence). V was clipped by 6 bases and J by 3 bases, with 9 bases between them. In DNA, the CDR3 is TGTGCCAGCAGCACGGGAAGCTACGAGCAGTACTTC. Translated: CASSTGSYEQYF.

V and J are TRBV7-4 and TRBJ1-6; tentative D call: TRBD1 (6 bases). CDR3 length: 12 residues. Trimming took 8 bases from V and 10 from J, leaving 12 bases between them. Germline V gives CDR1 SGHVT, CDR2 SQSDAQ. In DNA, the CDR3 is TGTGCCAGCGGCGGGGGGCACTCACCCCTCCACTTT. It yields the protein CASGGGHSPLHF.

This clonotype was detected a few times. V is TRBV6-5 and J is TRBJ1-1; no clear D. The CDR3 runs to 13 residues. The germline CDR1 and CDR2 sequences are MNHEY and SVGAGI. Trimming cost V 5 bases and J 6 bases, with 13 bases left between them. The CDR3 region is CASSLGLDPEAFF. CDR3 DNA: TGTGCCAGCAGTCTCGGTCTGGATCCTGAAGCTTTCTTT.

The rearrangement joins TRBV20-1 to TRBJ2-1, with 9 bases identical to TRBD2. This CDR3 region has 13 residues. The germline V gene encodes CDR1 DFQATT and CDR2 SNEGSKA (reference sequence). J was trimmed by 12 bases and V by 5 bases; bases with no gene match: 11. The CDR3 bases are TGCAGTGCTCCCTGGGGAGCGGGAGGTGGGCAGTTCTTC. Amino acid sequence: CSAPWGAGGGQFF.

This clonotype was found many times. The V and J genes are TRBV5-1 and TRBJ1-1; 7 nucleotides align to TRBD1. The ends lost 4 bases at V and 0 bases at J; junction bases unmatched: 6. Germline CDR1 reads SGHRS; CDR2 reads YFSETQ. This CDR3 is built from 15 residues. CDR3 sequence: CASSPGQRMNTEAFF. CDR3 bases: TGCGCCAGCAGCCCGGGACAGAGAATGAACACTGAAGCTTTCTTT.

V usage is TRBV27 and J usage is TRBJ2-7; D not resolved. The CDR3 is 14 amino acids. Trimming took 2 bases from V and 5 from J, leaving 13 bases between them. From germline, CDR1 is MNHEY and CDR2 SMNVEV (reference sequence). Here the CDR3 DNA reads TGTGCCAGCAGTTTAAAACAATCACCCAACGAGCAGTACTTC. Protein product: CASSLKQSPNEQYF.

V is TRBV5-1 and J is TRBJ1-2, with unresolved D. Germline loops: CDR1 SGHRS, CDR2 YFSETQ. With 1 base removed from V and 10 bases from J, the gap between germline ends came to 14 bases. The CDR3 runs to 13 residues. The CDR3 protein is CASSLSLGRDYTF. The DNA of the CDR3 is TGCGCCAGCAGCTTGTCCCTTGGTCGTGACTACACCTTC.

J is TRBJ2-7 and V is TRBV27; D not resolved. Trimming stripped 5 bases from V and 1 base from J, with 9 bases between. Germline lookup yields CDR1 MNHEY and CDR2 SMNVEV (reference sequence). There are 13 residues in the CDR3. The CDR3, as DNA: TGTGCCAGCAGTCCTTCCCTATCCTACGAGCAGTACTTC. Its protein is CASSPSLSYEQYF.

This clonotype was seen a handful of times. The chain links TRBV4-1 to TRBJ2-3; 9 bases align to TRBD2. The junction had 13 bases not matched to a gene; V was cut back by 3 bases and J by 6 bases. The CDR3 sequence is 17 residues long. Germline assignment: CDR1 MGHRA and CDR2 YSYEKL. The CDR3 DNA reads TGCGCCAGCAGCCAGAGAGCCTTTAGCGGGGGCTCGGATACGCAGTATTTT. It translates to CASSQRAFSGGSDTQYF.

CDR3 loop: CASSLGRGDNQPQQYF. Here the CDR3 DNA reads TGTGCCAGCAGCTTAGGAAGGGGGGATAATCAGCCCCAGCAGTACTTC. V is TRBV7-8 and J is TRBJ2-7; the D gene could be TRBD1 or TRBD2 (6 bases each). This CDR3 has 16 residues. Germline values: CDR1 SGHVS, CDR2 FQNEAQ. V shed 1 base and J shed 8 bases, with 21 bases lying between them. The entire variable domain, with the rest obtained from reference TRBV7-8 and TRBJ2-7, is as follows: GAGVSQSPRYKVAKRGQDVALRCDPISGHVSLFWYQQALGQGPEFLTYFQNEAQLDKSGLPSDRFFAERPEGSVSTLKIQRTQQEDSAVYLCASSLGRGDNQPQQYFGPGTRLTVT.

This clonotype showed up just once. The rearrangement joins TRBV9 to TRBJ2-7; 11 positions agree with TRBD2. The V gene's germline CDR1 is SGDLS and CDR2 YYNGEE. This CDR3 has 15 amino acids. The J segment lost 7 bases and the V segment lost 3 bases, leaving 9 bases of the junction unmatched. CDR3 in amino acids: CASSALAGVSGEQYF. The CDR3 DNA reads TGTGCCAGCAGCGCACTAGCGGGAGTTTCCGGGGAGCAGTACTTC.

This clonotype showed up many times. This rearrangement joins TRBV6-1 to TRBJ1-1; TRBD1 is a possible D gene (6 bases). V shed 6 bases and J shed 0 bases, with 14 bases lying between them. CDR3 length: 15 residues. Germline CDR1 and CDR2: MNHNS and SASEGT. CDR3 sequence (DNA): TGTGCCAGCAGAGGAATGGGGGGCTTGAACACTGAAGCTTTCTTT. It translates to CASRGMGGLNTEAFF.

This clonotype was recorded at least ten times. The chain recombines TRBV7-9 with TRBJ1-1; D is undetermined. The CDR3 loop spans 11 amino acids. V lost 1 base, J lost 9 bases, and 6 bases lay in between. The germline V gene encodes CDR1 SEHNR and CDR2 FQNEAQ (reference sequence). As DNA, the CDR3 is TGTGCCAGCAGCTTAGGGCAGCAAGCTTTCTTT. Translated, it gives CASSLGQQAFF.

The V gene is TRBV20-1, the J gene TRBJ2-7, with 7 bases matching TRBD2. J lost 0 bases, V lost 5 bases, and 19 bases had no gene match. The CDR3 spans 18 residues. Germline CDR1 reads DFQATT; CDR2 reads SNEGSKA (reference sequence). The CDR3 DNA is TGCAGTGCTCGACTAGGGGTGGTTAGCGGGTGGAACTCCTACGAGCAGTACTTC. This sequence encodes CSARLGVVSGWNSYEQYF.

This clonotype was counted at least ten times. The V gene is TRBV20-1, the J gene TRBJ1-6; tentatively, D is TRBD1 (5 bases). Per the germline V gene, CDR1 is DFQATT and CDR2 is SNEGSKA (reference sequence). CDR3 length: 16 amino acids. Trimming took off 6 bases at V and 1 base at J, with 16 bases between the two ends. The CDR3 bases are TGCAGTGCCAAATTGGTAGGGGAATCCTATAATTCACCCCTCCACTTT. It translates to CSAKLVGESYNSPLHF.

The rearrangement joins TRBV19 to TRBJ1-5; TRBD1 matches at 8 bases. This CDR3 has 14 amino acids. V dropped 10 bases and J dropped 7; count of bases not matched to a gene: 12. CDR1 and CDR2 (germline): LNHDA, SQIVND (reference sequence). In DNA form, the CDR3 reads TGTGCCACTAAAGGGGACAGGTGGGAGCAGCCCCAGCATTTT. This gives the protein CATKGDRWEQPQHF.

V is TRBV29-1 and J is TRBJ2-7; D perhaps matches TRBD2 (5 bases). Deletions cut 7 bases from V and 3 bases from J, with 16 bases between. CDR3 length equals 13 residues. Germline V gene data show CDR1 as SQVTM and CDR2 as ANQGSEA. CDR3 DNA sequence: TGCAGCGCCGTGGACGGTCGGGGCTACGAGCAGTACTTC. Translating it yields CSAVDGRGYEQYF.

With respect to this clonotype: Because it lacks the conserved phenylalanine or tryptophan at the end, this CDR3 is likely a read error. The J gene is TRBJ2-1, the V gene TRBV9; 9 bases are a match to TRBD1. CDR1 is SGDLS and CDR2 is YYNGEE in the germline V gene. The CDR3 loop spans 16 amino acids. Trimming cost V 4 bases and J 6 bases; bases outside gene matches: 11. The CDR3 region is CASSPLGQGRGNEQFP. The CDR3 DNA is TGTGCCAGCAGCCCCCTTGGACAGGGGCGAGGCAATGAGCAGTTCCCC.

In the case of this clonotype: Compared with germline, one end of the junction differs, possibly owing to a read error. The chain links TRBV10-2 to TRBJ2-7; TRBD2 matches at 10 bases. The germline V gene encodes CDR1 WSHSY and CDR2 SAAADI. This CDR3 is built from 13 residues. DNA for the CDR3: TGTGCCACCACTAGCGGGATCCCCCACGAGCAGTACTTC. This encodes CATTSGIPHEQYF.

As to this clonotype: The final CDR3 position lacks the conserved phenylalanine or tryptophan, pointing to a likely read error. This chain connects TRBV7-2 to TRBJ2-7; tentatively, D is TRBD1 or TRBD2 (5 bases each). With 8 bases removed from V and 2 bases from J, the gap between germline ends came to 16 bases. Germline V CDR1 and CDR2: SGHTA, FQGNSA. The CDR3 is 14 residues long. In DNA form, the CDR3 reads TGTGCCAGCGTTCCGGGGCCGACGGCCTACGAGCAGTACCTC. As protein: CASVPGPTAYEQYL.

With regard to this clonotype: An end of the junction does not agree with germline; a read error may underlie this. This sequence joins TRBV7-6 and TRBJ1-3; D not certain. The CDR3 has 15 residues. The germline gives CDR1 SGHVS, CDR2 FNYEAQ. This CDR3 reads CASRGRSNSGNTIYF. The CDR3 DNA is TGTGCCAGCAGGGGGAGGTCTAACTCTGGAAACACCATATACTTT.

On this clonotype itself: A clone one base away is much larger, so this may be a read error. The genes are TRBV6-5 and TRBJ2-1; 7 positions match TRBD2. CDR3 length equals 12 residues. Per the germline V gene, CDR1 is MNHEY and CDR2 is SVGAGI. As DNA, the CDR3 is TGTGCCAGCTGGGGAGGGAACAATGGGCAGTTCTTC. Amino acid sequence: CASWGGNNGQFF.

V gene TRBV7-6 combines with J gene TRBJ2-7; perhaps TRBD1 as D (6 bases). The CDR3 length is 15 residues. Germline assignment: CDR1 SGHVS and CDR2 FNYEAQ. The V gene lost 5 bases and the J gene lost 1 base, with 15 bases spanning the gap. The CDR3 loop reads CASSNLATGSYEQYF. The CDR3, as DNA: TGTGCCAGCAGCAATTTAGCGACAGGTTCCTACGAGCAGTACTTC.

This chain uses TRBV11-1 with TRBJ2-7; tentative D call: TRBD2 (5 bases). The ends were cut back, 1 base at V and 2 bases at J, with 12 bases in the middle. The germline CDR1 and CDR2 sequences are SGHAT and FQDESV (reference sequence). The CDR3 totals 15 residues. This CDR3 is CASSLGTSSTYEQYF. The CDR3 nucleotides read TGTGCCAGCAGCTTAGGGACTTCGTCCACCTACGAGCAGTACTTC. The whole variable domain, remainder taken from reference TRBV11-1 and TRBJ2-7, is EAEVAQSPRYKITEKSQAVAFWCDPISGHATLYWYRQILGQGPELLVQFQDESVVDDSQLPKDRFSAERLKGVDSTLKIQPAELGDSAMYLCASSLGTSSTYEQYFGPGTRLTVT.